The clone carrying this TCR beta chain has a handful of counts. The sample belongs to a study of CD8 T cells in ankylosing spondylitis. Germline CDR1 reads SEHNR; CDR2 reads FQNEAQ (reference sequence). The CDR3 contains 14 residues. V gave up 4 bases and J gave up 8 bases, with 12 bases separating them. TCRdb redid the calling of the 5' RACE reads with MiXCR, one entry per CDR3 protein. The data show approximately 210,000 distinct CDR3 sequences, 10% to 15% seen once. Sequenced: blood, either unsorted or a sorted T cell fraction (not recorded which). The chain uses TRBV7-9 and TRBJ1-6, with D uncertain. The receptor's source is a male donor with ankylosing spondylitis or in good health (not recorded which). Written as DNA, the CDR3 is TGTGCCAGCAGCTCCCCCTGGCAAGATTCACCCCTCCACTTT. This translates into CASSSPWQDSPLHF.